This section outlines one T cell receptor (beta chain) sequence together with its context. The sample contains more than one DNA sequence encoding this CDR3. Assay: immunoSEQ multiplex PCR; the TCRdb copy retains only in-frame clones and omits some. The data contain 120,000 or so clones, roughly 84% of them singletons. The data are from a study of control samples from healthy donors and cancer patients. The germline V gene has CDR1 LNHNV and CDR2 YYDKDF (reference sequence). The CDR3 consists of 15 residues. Trimming stripped 1 base from V and 1 base from J, with 8 bases between. This clonotype originated in a man aged 35-49 years in good health. The chain uses TRBV15 and TRBJ1-5; D is perhaps TRBD1 (5 bases). Sequences were obtained from blood. The CDR3 sequence: CATSRGGGSNQPQHF. The CDR3 DNA sequence: TGTGCCACCAGCAGAGGGGGGGGGAGCAATCAGCCCCAGCATTTT.